Listed below are T cell receptor beta chains from one sample, sequenced in a study of siplizumab effects on memory and regulatory T cells. The table came from immunoSEQ multiplex PCR; TCRdb's copy has only in-frame clones and leaves some out. Among 45,000 to 50,000 clones, roughly 87% were seen once, and the ten largest hold 0.3% to 0.45%. The sequencing sample was made of naive CD8+ T cells sorted from blood. The receptors were gathered from a human donor in good health. Each CDR3 is given with its conserved first and last residue.

j_gene	v_gene	CDR3aa
TRBJ1-2	TRBV27	CASSTRTGANYGYTF
TRBJ2-7	TRBV27	CASSLSPGQGYEQYF
TRBJ1-1	TRBV4-2	CASSQEAGIGTEAFF
TRBJ2-3	TRBV7-2	CASSSSTDTQYF
TRBJ2-7	TRBV5-4	CASSLFPGHIYEQYF
TRBJ1-6	TRBV27	CASSFGELSSPLHF
TRBJ2-1	TRBV2	CASSGFRASYNEQFF
TRBJ2-6	TRBV27	CASSLSFYPSGANVLTF
TRBJ2-1	TRBV11-2	CASTQAASGLSLPYNEQFF
TRBJ1-4	TRBV11-2	CASSLGRTGAHNEKLFF
TRBJ1-5	TRBV15	CATSRDRGAQPQHF
TRBJ1-5	TRBV5-6	CASSSGQGHQPQHF